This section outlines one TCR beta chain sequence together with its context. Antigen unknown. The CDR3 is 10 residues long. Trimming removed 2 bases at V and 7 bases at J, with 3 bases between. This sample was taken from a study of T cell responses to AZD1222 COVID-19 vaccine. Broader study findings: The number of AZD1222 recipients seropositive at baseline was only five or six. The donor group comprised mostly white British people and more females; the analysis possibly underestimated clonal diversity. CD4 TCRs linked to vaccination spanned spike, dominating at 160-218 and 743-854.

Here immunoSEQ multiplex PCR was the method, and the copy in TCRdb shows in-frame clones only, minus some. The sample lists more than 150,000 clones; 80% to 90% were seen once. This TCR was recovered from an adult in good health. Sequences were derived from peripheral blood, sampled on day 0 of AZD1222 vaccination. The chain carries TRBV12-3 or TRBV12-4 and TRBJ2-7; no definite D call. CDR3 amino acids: CASSLREQYF. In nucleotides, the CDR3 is TGTGCCAGCAGTTTACGAGAGCAGTACTTC.